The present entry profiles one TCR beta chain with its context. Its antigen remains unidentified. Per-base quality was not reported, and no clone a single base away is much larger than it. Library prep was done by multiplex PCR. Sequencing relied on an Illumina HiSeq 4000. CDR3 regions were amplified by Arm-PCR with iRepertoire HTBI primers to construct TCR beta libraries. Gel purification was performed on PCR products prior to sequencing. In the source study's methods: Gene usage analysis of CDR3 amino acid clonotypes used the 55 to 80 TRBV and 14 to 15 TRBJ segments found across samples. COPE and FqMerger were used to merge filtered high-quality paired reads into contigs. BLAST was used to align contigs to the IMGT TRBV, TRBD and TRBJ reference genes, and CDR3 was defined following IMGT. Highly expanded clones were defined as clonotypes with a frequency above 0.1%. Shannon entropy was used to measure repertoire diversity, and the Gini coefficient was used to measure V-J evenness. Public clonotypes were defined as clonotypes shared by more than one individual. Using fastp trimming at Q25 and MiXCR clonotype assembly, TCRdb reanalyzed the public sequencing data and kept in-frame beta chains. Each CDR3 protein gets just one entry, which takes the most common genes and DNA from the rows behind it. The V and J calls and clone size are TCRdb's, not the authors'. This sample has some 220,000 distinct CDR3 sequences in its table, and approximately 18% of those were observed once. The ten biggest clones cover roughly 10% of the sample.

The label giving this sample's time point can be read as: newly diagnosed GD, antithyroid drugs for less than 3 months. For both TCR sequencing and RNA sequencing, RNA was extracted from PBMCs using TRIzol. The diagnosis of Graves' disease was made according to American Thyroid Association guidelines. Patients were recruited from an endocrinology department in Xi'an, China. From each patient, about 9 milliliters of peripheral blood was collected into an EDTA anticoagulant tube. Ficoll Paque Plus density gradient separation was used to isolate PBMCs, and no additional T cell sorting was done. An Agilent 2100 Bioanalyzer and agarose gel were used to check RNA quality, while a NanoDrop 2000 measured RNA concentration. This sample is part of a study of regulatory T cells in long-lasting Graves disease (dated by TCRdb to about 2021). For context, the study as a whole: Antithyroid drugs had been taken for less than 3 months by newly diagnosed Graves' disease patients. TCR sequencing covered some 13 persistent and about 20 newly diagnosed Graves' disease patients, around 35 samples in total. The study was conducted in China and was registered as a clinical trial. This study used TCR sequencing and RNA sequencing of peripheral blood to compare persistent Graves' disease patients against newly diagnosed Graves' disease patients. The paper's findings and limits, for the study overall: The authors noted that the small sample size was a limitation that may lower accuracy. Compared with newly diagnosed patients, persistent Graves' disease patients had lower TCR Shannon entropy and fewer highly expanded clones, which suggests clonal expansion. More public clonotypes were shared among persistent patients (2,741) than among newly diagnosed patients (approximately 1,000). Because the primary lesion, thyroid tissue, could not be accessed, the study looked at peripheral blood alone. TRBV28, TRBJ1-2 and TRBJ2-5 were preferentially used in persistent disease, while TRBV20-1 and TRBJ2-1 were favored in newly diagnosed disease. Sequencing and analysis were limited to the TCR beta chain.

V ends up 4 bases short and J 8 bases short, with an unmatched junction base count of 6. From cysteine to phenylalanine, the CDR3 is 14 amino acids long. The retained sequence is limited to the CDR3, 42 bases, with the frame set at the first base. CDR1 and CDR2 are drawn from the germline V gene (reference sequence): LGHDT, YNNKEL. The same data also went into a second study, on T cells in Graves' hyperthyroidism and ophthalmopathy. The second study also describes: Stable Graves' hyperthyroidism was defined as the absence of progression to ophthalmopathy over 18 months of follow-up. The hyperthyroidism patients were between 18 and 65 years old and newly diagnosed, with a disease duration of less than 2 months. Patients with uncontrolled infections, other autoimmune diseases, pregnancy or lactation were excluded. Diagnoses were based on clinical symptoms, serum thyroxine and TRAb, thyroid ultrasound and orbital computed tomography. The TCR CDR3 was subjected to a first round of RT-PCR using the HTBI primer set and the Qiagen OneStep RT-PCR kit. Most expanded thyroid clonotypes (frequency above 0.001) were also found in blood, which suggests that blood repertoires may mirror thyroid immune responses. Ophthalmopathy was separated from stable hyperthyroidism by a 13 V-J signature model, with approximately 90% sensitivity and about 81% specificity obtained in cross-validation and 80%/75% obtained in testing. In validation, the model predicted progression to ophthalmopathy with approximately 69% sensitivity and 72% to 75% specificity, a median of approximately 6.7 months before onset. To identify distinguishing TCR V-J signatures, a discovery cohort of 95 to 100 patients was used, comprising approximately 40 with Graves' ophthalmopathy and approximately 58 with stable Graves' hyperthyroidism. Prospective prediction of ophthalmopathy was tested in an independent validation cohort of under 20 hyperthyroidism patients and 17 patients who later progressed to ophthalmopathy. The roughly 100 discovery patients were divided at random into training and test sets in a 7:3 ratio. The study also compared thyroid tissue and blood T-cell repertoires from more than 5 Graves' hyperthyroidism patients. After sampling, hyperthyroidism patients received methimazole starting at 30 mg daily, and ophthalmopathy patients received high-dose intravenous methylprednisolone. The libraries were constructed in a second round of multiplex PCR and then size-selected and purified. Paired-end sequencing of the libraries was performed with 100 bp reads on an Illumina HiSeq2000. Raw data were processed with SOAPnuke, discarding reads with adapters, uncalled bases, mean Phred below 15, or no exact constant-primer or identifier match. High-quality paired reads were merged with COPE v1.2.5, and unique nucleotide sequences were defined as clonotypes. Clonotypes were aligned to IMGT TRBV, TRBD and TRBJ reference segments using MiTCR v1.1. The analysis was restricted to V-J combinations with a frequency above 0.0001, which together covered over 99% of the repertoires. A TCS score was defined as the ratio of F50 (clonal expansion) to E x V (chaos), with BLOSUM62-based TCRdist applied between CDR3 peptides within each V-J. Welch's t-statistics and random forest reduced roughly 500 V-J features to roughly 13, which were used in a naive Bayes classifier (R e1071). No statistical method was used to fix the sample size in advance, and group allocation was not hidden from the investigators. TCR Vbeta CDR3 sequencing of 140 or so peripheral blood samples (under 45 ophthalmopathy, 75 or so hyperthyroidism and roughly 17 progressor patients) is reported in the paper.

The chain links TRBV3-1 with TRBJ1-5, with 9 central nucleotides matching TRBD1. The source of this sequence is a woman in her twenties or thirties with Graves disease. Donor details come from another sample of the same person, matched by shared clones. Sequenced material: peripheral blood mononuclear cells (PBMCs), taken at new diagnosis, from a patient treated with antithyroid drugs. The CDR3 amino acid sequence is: CASSPGTGRKPQHF. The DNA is TGTGCCAGCAGCCCCGGGACAGGGAGAAAGCCCCAGCATTTT.